The entry below describes one T cell receptor (beta chain). Its antigen is still unknown. The CDR3 consists of 14 residues. CDR1 is KGHSH and CDR2 is LQKENI in the germline V gene. Germline trimming cut 6 bases from V and 0 bases from J; bases unmatched to any gene: 4. The donors gave bone marrow, and they were healthy. The sample belongs to a study of cytomegalovirus exposure and HLA in healthy donors. The PCR made use of 60 Vbeta and 13 Jbeta primers. Profiled with immunoSEQ multiplex PCR; TCRdb holds only in-frame clones, not every one. The sample yields about 74,000 clones, 72% seen once. The study's findings and limits: Among TCR sequences, most were rare, though some public TCRs appeared in many donors. Fewer N-insertions (relative to the roughly 610-donor mean) were reportedly seen in an Asian-associated ancestry cluster in a later analysis.

This clonotype originated in a middle-aged woman in good health and CMV-seropositive. Sequenced material: PBMCs. The V gene is TRBV18, the J gene TRBJ2-7; 8 bases map to TRBD1. The CDR3 protein is CASSRTGNSYEQYF. CDR3 in DNA: TGTGCCAGCTCGCGGACAGGGAACTCCTACGAGCAGTACTTC.